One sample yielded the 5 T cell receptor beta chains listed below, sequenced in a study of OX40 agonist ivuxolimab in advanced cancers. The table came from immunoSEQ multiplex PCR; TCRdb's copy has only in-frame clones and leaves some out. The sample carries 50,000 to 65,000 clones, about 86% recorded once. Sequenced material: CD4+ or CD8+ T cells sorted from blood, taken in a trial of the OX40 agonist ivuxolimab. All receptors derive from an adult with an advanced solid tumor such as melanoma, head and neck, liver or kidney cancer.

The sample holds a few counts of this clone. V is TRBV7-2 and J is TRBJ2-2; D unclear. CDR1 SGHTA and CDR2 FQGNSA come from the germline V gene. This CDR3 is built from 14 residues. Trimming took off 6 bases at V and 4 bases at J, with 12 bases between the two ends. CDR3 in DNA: TGTGCCAGCAGGAGCCAGACCGTCACCGGGGAGCTGTTTTTT. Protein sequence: CASRSQTVTGELFF.

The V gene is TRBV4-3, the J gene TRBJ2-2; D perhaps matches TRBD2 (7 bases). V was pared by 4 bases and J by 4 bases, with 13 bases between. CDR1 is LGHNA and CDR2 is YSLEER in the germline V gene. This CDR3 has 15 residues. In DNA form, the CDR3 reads TGCGCCAGCAGCCTGGCAGGGGAGGGCACCGGGGAGCTGTTTTTT. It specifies CASSLAGEGTGELFF.

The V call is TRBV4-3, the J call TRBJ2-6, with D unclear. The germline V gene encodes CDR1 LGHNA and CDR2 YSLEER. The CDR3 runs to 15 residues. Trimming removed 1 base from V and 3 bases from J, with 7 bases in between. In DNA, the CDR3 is TGCGCCAGCAGCCAAGGGTCGGTTGGGGCCAACGTCCTGACTTTC. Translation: CASSQGSVGANVLTF.

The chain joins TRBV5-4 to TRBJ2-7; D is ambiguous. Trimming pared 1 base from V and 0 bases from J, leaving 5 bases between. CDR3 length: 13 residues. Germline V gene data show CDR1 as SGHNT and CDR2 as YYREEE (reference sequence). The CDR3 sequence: CASSLMISYEQYF. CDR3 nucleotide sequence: TGTGCCAGCAGCTTGATGATCTCCTACGAGCAGTACTTC. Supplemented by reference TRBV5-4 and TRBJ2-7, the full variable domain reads ETGVTQSPTHLIKTRGQQVTLRCSSQSGHNTVSWYQQALGQGPQFIFQYYREEENGRGNFPPRFSGLQFPNYSSELNVNALELDDSALYLCASSLMISYEQYFGPGTRLTVT.

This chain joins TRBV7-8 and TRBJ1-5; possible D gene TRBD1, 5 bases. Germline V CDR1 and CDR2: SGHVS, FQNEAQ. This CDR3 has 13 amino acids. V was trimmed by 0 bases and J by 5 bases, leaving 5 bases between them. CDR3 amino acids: CASSLAGDQPQHF. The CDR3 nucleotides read TGTGCCAGCAGCTTAGCAGGGGATCAGCCCCAGCATTTT. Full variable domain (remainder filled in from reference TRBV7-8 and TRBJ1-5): GAGVSQSPRYKVAKRGQDVALRCDPISGHVSLFWYQQALGQGPEFLTYFQNEAQLDKSGLPSDRFFAERPEGSVSTLKIQRTQQEDSAVYLCASSLAGDQPQHFGDGTRLSIL.